This T cell receptor beta chain was recorded in a study of T cell responses to AZD1222 COVID-19 vaccine. Study results and limitations: The study found Spike-specific TCR breadth and depth rose after two AZD1222 doses. The sample set comprised mostly white British donors with more females, and clonal diversity was possibly underestimated.

Profiling relied on immunoSEQ multiplex PCR, and the TCRdb table lists in-frame clones only, not all of them. This table has 100,000 to 140,000 clones, around 90% appearing once. Germline CDR1 LNHDA, CDR2 SQIVND (reference sequence). Trimming took 5 bases from V and 0 from J, leaving 14 bases between them. CDR3 size: 16 residues. In regard to this clone: The antigen is undetermined.

The input for sequencing was peripheral blood, taken on day 0 of AZD1222 vaccination. This receptor was identified in an adult in good health. The V call is TRBV19, the J call TRBJ1-5; no clear D. CDR3 sequence (DNA): TGTGCCAGTAGTTCCAACCTTAGGTTTAGCAATCAGCCCCAGCATTTT. Protein sequence: CASSSNLRFSNQPQHF.